This paragraph reports one TCR beta chain. Other DNA sequences in the same sample also yield this CDR3. Repertoires were generated with immunoSEQ multiplex PCR, while TCRdb's copy carries only in-frame clones and drops some. The data show roughly 80,000 clones, roughly 90% seen once. The sample belongs to a study of human versus mouse CDR3 diversity and MHC coevolution. The trim removed 4 bases at V and 7 bases at J, leaving 5 bases unmatched. CDR1 is SGHRS, CDR2 YFSETQ, per germline. CDR3 length: 14 residues. Cells were CD45RO-negative CD62L-positive naive CD4 T cells sorted from PBMCs. Sequenced sample: naive CD4+ T cells from blood. The subset: CD45RO-negative CD62L-positive naive CD4 T cells. The TCR originated in a person between 25 and 75 years old in good health. The V call is TRBV5-1, the J call TRBJ1-4; TRBD1 agrees at 9 bases. The CDR3 DNA sequence: TGCGCCAGCAGCACGGGACAGGGAGGTGAAAAACTGTTTTTT. Its translation: CASSTGQGGEKLFF.